Below, 26 T cell receptor beta chains from the same sample are listed, as sequenced in a study of cytomegalovirus exposure and HLA in healthy donors. The PCR employed 60 Vbeta primers together with 13 Jbeta primers. This table comes from immunoSEQ multiplex PCR, and its TCRdb copy is limited to in-frame clones, with some not included. Its clone listing holds roughly 75,000 clones. Material: PBMCs. These receptors were collected from a man aged 40-49 years in good health and CMV-seronegative.

This sequence joins TRBV28 and TRBJ1-4; TRBD1 matches at 10 bases. Losses at the gene ends were 4 bases for V and 8 bases for J; bases not matched to a gene: 13. Germline-derived CDR1 and CDR2 are MDHEN and SYDVKM. The CDR3 length is 17 residues. The CDR3 reads CASSSRQGAIFGEKLFF. The DNA for the CDR3 is TGTGCCAGCAGTTCTCGACAGGGGGCCATATTCGGGGAAAAACTGTTTTTT.

V usage is TRBV6-5 and J usage is TRBJ1-4; the match to TRBD1 covers 7 bases. Germline V CDR1 and CDR2: MNHEY, SVGAGI. V lost 6 bases to trimming and J lost 6 bases; unmatched junction nucleotides: 10. The CDR3 has 15 amino acids. The CDR3 loop reads CASRSGTAIYEKLFF. DNA of the CDR3: TGTGCCAGCAGATCCGGGACAGCTATATATGAAAAACTGTTTTTT.

This chain connects TRBV14 to TRBJ2-7; D perhaps matches TRBD2 (5 bases). This CDR3 comprises 14 residues. Trimming shortened V by 4 bases and J by 4 bases, and 14 bases separated the two germline ends. CDR1 is SGHDN, CDR2 FVKESK, per germline. CDR3 sequence reads: CASSRAGGIYEQYF. The CDR3 bases are TGTGCCAGCAGCCGGGCCGGAGGTATTTACGAGCAGTACTTC.

CDR3: CASSESALRTAGYTF. CDR3 in DNA: TGTGCCAGCAGTGAATCAGCCTTAAGGACTGCCGGCTACACCTTC. This chain joins TRBV6-1 and TRBJ1-2; D gene uncertain. This CDR3 comprises 15 residues. The germline gives CDR1 MNHNS, CDR2 SASEGT. The germline V and J ends were trimmed by 2 bases and 8 bases, with 18 bases remaining between them.

This rearrangement joins TRBV7-8 to TRBJ2-5; 9 nucleotides line up with TRBD2. There are 17 residues in the CDR3. V lost 1 base and J lost 4; bases outside the gene matches: 10. Germline V CDR1 and CDR2: SGHVS, FQNEAQ. CDR3 loop: CASSLGARGGLRETQYF. CDR3 sequence (DNA): TGTGCCAGCAGCTTAGGGGCGCGGGGGGGCCTACGAGAGACCCAGTACTTC.

The J gene is TRBJ2-3, the V gene TRBV4-2; TRBD2 agrees at 9 bases. Germline V CDR1 and CDR2: LGHNA, YNFKEQ. J lost 2 bases, V lost 0 bases, and 9 bases had no gene match. This CDR3 comprises 18 residues. The CDR3 nucleotides read TGTGCCAGCAGCCAAGATTCGGGCGGGGGGGCCGTCACAGATACGCAGTATTTT. It codes for CASSQDSGGGAVTDTQYF.

This chain joins TRBV6-1 and TRBJ2-5, with 8 positions matching TRBD1. CDR1 and CDR2 from the germline V gene are MNHNS and SASEGT. This CDR3 comprises 14 residues. With V trimmed by 7 bases and J by 5 bases, 9 bases remained unmatched. The CDR3 bases are TGTGCCAGCATACAGGACAGGGTTAGGGAGACCCAGTACTTC. Amino acid sequence: CASIQDRVRETQYF.

The V gene is TRBV5-8, the J gene TRBJ2-2; 7 bases map to TRBD2. CDR1 is SGHTS and CDR2 is YDEGEE in the germline V gene. Losses at the gene ends were 4 bases for V and 6 bases for J; bases not matched to a gene: 6. This CDR3 is built from 14 residues. The DNA of the CDR3 is TGTGCCAGCAGCCTAACTAGCGTCGCCGGGGAGCTGTTTTTT. Translated: CASSLTSVAGELFF.

The CDR3 sequence is CAWSVQLNTEAFF. CDR3 nucleotides: TGTGCCTGGAGTGTACAGCTGAACACTGAAGCTTTCTTT. The chain couples TRBV30 to TRBJ1-1; no firm D call. The CDR3 spans 13 residues. The V gene lost 0 bases and the J gene lost 0 bases, with 5 bases spanning the gap. Germline V gene sequence: CDR1 GTSNPN, CDR2 SVGIG (reference sequence).

This sequence joins TRBV7-9 and TRBJ1-4; 10 nucleotides align to TRBD1. The ends lost 4 bases at V and 7 bases at J; junction bases unmatched: 12. Germline V CDR1 and CDR2: SEHNR, FQNEAQ (reference sequence). The CDR3 length is 17 residues. CDR3 DNA sequence: TGTGCCAGCAGCTCGGACAGGGGGATTCGGGCGGGTGAAAAACTGTTTTTT. Translated: CASSSDRGIRAGEKLFF. The variable domain in full, completed from reference TRBV7-9 and TRBJ1-4, reads DTGVSQNPRHKITKRGQNVTFRCDPISEHNRLYWYRQTLGQGPEFLTYFQNEAQLEKSRLLSDRFSAERPKGSFSTLEIQRTEQGDSAMYLCASSSDRGIRAGEKLFFGSGTQLSVL.

The chain carries TRBV11-1 and TRBJ2-4; D is perhaps TRBD2 (6 bases). Germline V gene data show CDR1 as SGHAT and CDR2 as FQDESV (reference sequence). The length of the CDR3 is 16 residues. V was cut by 5 bases and J by 3 bases, with 17 bases left in between. CDR3 in DNA: TGTGCCAGCAGCGGGGAGGTGGCGGGGCTCAAAAACATTCAGTACTTC. This translates into CASSGEVAGLKNIQYF.

The V call is TRBV19, the J call TRBJ1-5; 7 positions agree with TRBD1. V was pared by 4 bases and J by 5 bases, with 5 bases of the junction left unmatched. Germline V gives CDR1 LNHDA, CDR2 SQIVND (reference sequence). There are 14 residues in the CDR3. This CDR3 reads CASSNRGGYQPQHF. For the CDR3, the DNA is TGTGCCAGTAGTAACAGGGGCGGTTATCAGCCCCAGCATTTT.

The chain recombines TRBV15 with TRBJ1-3, with TRBD1 identical over 7 bases. V lost 5 bases to trimming and J lost 6 bases; unmatched junction nucleotides: 10. Germline V CDR1 and CDR2: LNHNV, YYDKDF (reference sequence). This CDR3 spans 15 amino acids. DNA of the CDR3: TGTGCCACCAGCGAACCAGGGGGTTCCTTAAACACCATATATTTT. It encodes CATSEPGGSLNTIYF.

The rearrangement joins TRBV9 to TRBJ2-3, with 13 nucleotides matching TRBD2. With V trimmed by 3 bases and J by 5 bases, 6 bases remained unmatched. The CDR3 spans 16 residues. Germline V gene sequence: CDR1 SGDLS, CDR2 YYNGEE. In nucleotides, the CDR3 is TGTGCCAGCAGCGCGGGACTAGCGGGGTTTGAAGATACGCAGTATTTT. Translated: CASSAGLAGFEDTQYF.

The chain couples TRBV5-6 to TRBJ2-3; 7 nucleotides match TRBD2. Germline assignment: CDR1 SGHDT and CDR2 YYEEEE. This CDR3 spans 16 amino acids. J was trimmed by 5 bases and V by 3 bases; bases with no gene match: 12. In DNA form, the CDR3 reads TGTGCCAGCAGCTCCCCGGGAGGTATAGTAGGAGATACGCAGTATTTT. Its protein is CASSSPGGIVGDTQYF.

This chain connects TRBV6-1 to TRBJ2-1, with 10 bases matching TRBD1. The ends lost 1 base at V and 7 bases at J; junction bases unmatched: 4. There are 15 residues in the CDR3. The germline gives CDR1 MNHNS, CDR2 SASEGT. The CDR3 loop reads CASSEGTGGRNEQFF. CDR3 nucleotides: TGTGCCAGCAGTGAAGGGACAGGGGGTCGGAATGAGCAGTTCTTC.

The chain combines TRBV14 with TRBJ2-7; D call uncertain. This CDR3 region has 13 residues. CDR1 SGHDN and CDR2 FVKESK come from the germline V gene. Trimming took off 3 bases at V and 3 bases at J, with 9 bases between the two ends. CDR3 residues: CASSQIAGYEQYF. The DNA of the CDR3 is TGTGCCAGCAGCCAGATTGCAGGCTACGAGCAGTACTTC.

The gene calls are TRBV30 and TRBJ1-5; D gene ambiguous. Looked up from germline, CDR1 is GTSNPN and CDR2 is SVGIG (reference sequence). V was shortened by 1 base and J by 7 bases, with 14 bases between the two germline ends. The CDR3 covers 14 residues. The DNA of the CDR3 is TGTGCCTGGAGTGAGACCACTCGCGGGCAGCCCCAGCATTTT. Its translation is CAWSETTRGQPQHF.

The gene calls are TRBV19 and TRBJ2-7; 16 nucleotides align to TRBD2. Germline V gene sequence: CDR1 LNHDA, CDR2 SQIVND (reference sequence). V lost 5 bases to trimming and J lost 1 base; unmatched junction nucleotides: 5. There are 17 residues in the CDR3. CDR3 sequence reads: CASSWGLAGGPSYEQYF. The CDR3 bases are TGTGCCAGTAGTTGGGGACTAGCGGGAGGGCCTTCCTACGAGCAGTACTTC.

V usage is TRBV7-2 and J usage is TRBJ2-2, with 7 positions matching TRBD2. CDR1 is SGHTA, CDR2 FQGNSA, per germline. Trimming at V came to 1 base and at J to 6 bases, leaving 5 bases not matched to a gene. The CDR3 has 15 amino acids. The CDR3 loop is CASSLGGSGAGELFF. CDR3 sequence (DNA): TGTGCCAGCAGCTTAGGCGGGAGCGGAGCCGGGGAGCTGTTTTTT.

The rearrangement uses TRBV29-1 and TRBJ2-7, with D maybe TRBD2 (6 bases). The CDR3 is 12 residues long. V dropped 3 bases and J dropped 5 bases, with 11 bases sitting between them. Germline V gene lookup returns CDR1 SQVTM and CDR2 ANQGSEA. The CDR3 region is CSVEKGGDEQYF. The CDR3 coding sequence is TGCAGCGTTGAGAAGGGAGGCGACGAGCAGTACTTC.

The chain uses TRBV30 and TRBJ2-1; TRBD2 matches at 8 bases. With 5 bases clipped from V and 6 bases from J, the junction kept 12 bases outside the gene matches. In germline, CDR1 is GTSNPN, CDR2 SVGIG (reference sequence). The CDR3 length is 15 residues. DNA of the CDR3: TGTGCCTGGGTAGTAGCGGGAAGTTTTTCCAATGAGCAGTTCTTC. Protein: CAWVVAGSFSNEQFF.

This sequence joins TRBV4-1 and TRBJ2-5; possible D gene TRBD2, 6 bases. V was cut by 4 bases and J by 9 bases, with 21 bases left in between. From germline, CDR1 is MGHRA and CDR2 YSYEKL. The CDR3 totals 15 residues. The CDR3 here is CASSLTSGVNWAQYF. The CDR3 DNA follows: TGCGCCAGCAGCCTAACTTCGGGGGTCAATTGGGCCCAGTACTTC.

V is TRBV5-1 and J is TRBJ2-1, with D perhaps TRBD2 (6 bases). Germline values: CDR1 SGHRS, CDR2 YFSETQ. Trimming took off 4 bases at V and 6 bases at J, with 14 bases between the two ends. This CDR3 contains 14 residues. The CDR3 loop reads CASSRGTPGNEQFF. DNA for the CDR3: TGCGCCAGCAGCCGCGGGACTCCCGGCAATGAGCAGTTCTTC.

The chain joins TRBV11-3 to TRBJ2-2; no clear D gene. The V and J ends lost 1 base and 3 bases respectively, with 6 bases between them. This CDR3 has 14 amino acids. CDR1 SGHNT and CDR2 YENEEA come from the germline V gene. The CDR3 spells CASSLVTDTGELFF. The CDR3 nucleotides are TGTGCCAGCAGCTTAGTTACTGACACCGGGGAGCTGTTTTTT. The complete variable domain, with remaining parts taken from reference TRBV11-3 and TRBJ2-2, reads EAGVVQSPRYKIIEKKQPVAFWCNPISGHNTLYWYLQNLGQGPELLIRYENEEAVDDSQLPKDRFSAERLKGVDSTLKIQPAELGDSAVYLCASSLVTDTGELFFGEGSRLTVL.

This chain joins TRBV19 and TRBJ1-1; D remains ambiguous. Germline V lookup: CDR1 LNHDA, CDR2 SQIVND (reference sequence). This CDR3 is built from 14 residues. The ends were cut back, 3 bases at V and 5 bases at J, with 13 bases in the middle. The chain's CDR3 is CASSIGQDGTEAFF. In DNA, the CDR3 is TGTGCCAGTAGTATTGGGCAGGATGGAACTGAAGCTTTCTTT.